This TCR beta chain was profiled in a study of T cells in localized non-small cell lung cancer. Notes on the study in general: Adjacent lung exhibited a median of 57 among the 100 most abundant tumor clones. Uninvolved adjacent lung showed the highest T cell clonality, exceeding tumor. Heterogeneity remains possible, as sequencing covered one tumor region only.

Here immunoSEQ multiplex PCR was the method, and the copy in TCRdb shows in-frame clones only, minus some. In the table there are over 20,000 clones, 92% of which are singletons. Details on this clone: Its antigen is still unknown.

This specimen was peripheral blood, taken before any cancer treatment. The sequence came from a man aged 40-75 years with stage III squamous cell lung carcinoma.

In nucleotides, the CDR3 is TGTGCCAGCAGCTTAGCGCAGGGGACAGATACGCAGTATTTT. This gives the protein CASSLAQGTDTQYF. The chain recombines TRBV7-3 with TRBJ2-3; tentative D call: TRBD1 (6 bases). There are 14 residues in the CDR3. CDR1 and CDR2 from the germline V gene are SGHTA and FQGTGA. The ends were cut back, 2 bases at V and 3 bases at J, with 9 bases in the middle.